The rows below give T cell receptor beta chains drawn from one sample of a study of T cells in Graves' hyperthyroidism and ophthalmopathy. TCRdb redid the calling of the multiplex PCR reads with MiXCR, one entry per CDR3 protein. The table includes about 370,000 distinct CDR3 sequences, nearly 15% detected once. The sequencing input was blood. Receptors originate from a woman between 55 and 75 years old with Graves' ophthalmopathy. Both conserved end residues are part of each CDR3. D genes are given only for firm matches. Size is omitted from some rows. Given values are once, few, many or a class for expanded clones.

D	size	V	J	CDR3	DNA
TRBD2	many	TRBV6-1	TRBJ2-3	CASSQGSTSAFGYSDTQYF	TGTGCCAGCAGTCAAGGGTCGACTAGCGCCTTTGGGTACTCAGATACGCAGTATTTT
TRBD1	-	TRBV20-1	TRBJ2-7	CSAREEQGSYEQYF	TGCAGTGCTAGAGAGGAACAGGGGAGCTACGAGCAGTACTTC
TRBD2	many	TRBV4-2	TRBJ2-5	CASSQDSSGSRVETQYF	TGTGCCAGCAGCCAAGATAGCAGCGGGAGTAGGGTGGAGACCCAGTACTTC
TRBD2	many	TRBV5-1	TRBJ2-3	CASSLGVAGGPFWQYF	TGCGCCAGCAGCCTCGGGGTAGCGGGAGGGCCGTTTTGGCAGTATTTT
TRBD2	many	TRBV29-1	TRBJ2-1	CSVSLAGGSNEQFF	TGCAGCGTTTCTCTAGCGGGGGGCAGTAATGAGCAGTTCTTC
-	few	TRBV30	TRBJ2-7	CAWSRPAYEQYF	TGTGCCTGGAGTCGTCCGGCCTACGAGCAGTACTTC
TRBD1	-	TRBV6-1	TRBJ2-2	CASRGQGLTGELFF	TGTGCCAGCAGGGGACAGGGGCTAACCGGGGAGCTGTTTTTT
TRBD1	few	TRBV28	TRBJ1-6	CASRPGQSYNSPLHF	TGTGCCAGCAGGCCGGGACAGAGCTATAATTCACCCCTCCACTTT
TRBD1	-	TRBV6-5	TRBJ1-2	CASSYSGQDYGYTF	TGTGCCAGCAGTTACTCGGGACAGGACTATGGCTACACCTTC
-	many	TRBV6-5	TRBJ1-2	CASSYSLTRSGMGYTF	TGTGCCAGCAGTTACTCCCTGACACGATCCGGAATGGGCTACACCTTC
-	many	TRBV2	TRBJ1-2	CASSEPGLRGYTF	TGTGCCAGCAGTGAACCCGGGCTACGTGGCTACACCTTC
-	-	TRBV10-3	TRBJ2-1	CAISESGSNHNEQFF	TGTGCCATCAGTGAGTCAGGCTCGAACCACAATGAGCAGTTCTTC
-	many	TRBV20-1	TRBJ2-1	CSALRGLGRNEQFF	TGCAGTGCCCTTAGGGGTCTTGGTCGGAATGAGCAGTTCTTC
TRBD2	-	TRBV20-1	TRBJ2-1	CSASSASGRNEQFF	TGCAGTGCTAGTAGCGCTAGCGGGAGGAATGAGCAGTTCTTC
-	many	TRBV6-2/TRBV6-3	TRBJ1-1	CASSSPGGGDTEAFF	TGTGCCAGCAGTTCTCCTGGGGGAGGAGACACTGAAGCTTTCTTT
TRBD2	few	TRBV28	TRBJ2-2	CASGTSAQTGELFF	TGTGCCAGCGGGACTAGCGCCCAAACCGGGGAGCTGTTTTTT
TRBD2	many	TRBV12-3/TRBV12-4	TRBJ2-1	CASSRGLAGVNEQFF	TGTGCCAGCAGCAGAGGTCTAGCGGGAGTTAATGAGCAGTTCTTC
-	many	TRBV24-1	TRBJ2-1	CATSDYTPTRGYNEQFF	TGTGCCACCAGTGATTATACCCCTACTAGAGGGTACAATGAGCAGTTCTTC
-	many	TRBV5-1	TRBJ2-7	CASSFNELTSYEQYF	TGCGCCAGCAGCTTCAACGAACTAACGTCCTACGAGCAGTACTTC
-	many	TRBV12-3/TRBV12-4	TRBJ1-1	CASSFGRNTEAFF	TGTGCCAGCAGTTTCGGCCGGAACACTGAAGCTTTCTTT
TRBD2	-	TRBV28	TRBJ2-2	CASSGPFGLAGWTGELFF	TGTGCCAGCAGTGGACCGTTTGGACTAGCGGGATGGACCGGGGAGCTGTTTTTT
TRBD2	many	TRBV28	TRBJ2-7	CASNTGTTSYEQYF	TGTGCCAGCAATACCGGGACTACATCCTACGAGCAGTACTTC
-	many	TRBV5-1	TRBJ2-7	CASSLDGLSYEQYF	TGCGCCAGCAGCTTGGACGGGCTCTCCTACGAGCAGTACTTC
-	many	TRBV3-1	TRBJ1-6	CASSHTGSGSPLHF	TGTGCCAGCAGCCATACAGGCTCCGGATCACCCCTCCACTTT
TRBD1	-	TRBV7-2	TRBJ2-7	CASSLIGQGYEQYF	TGTGCCAGCAGCTTAATCGGACAGGGCTACGAGCAGTACTTC
-	few	TRBV7-9	TRBJ2-3	CASSRDVSSTDTQYF	TGTGCCAGCAGTCGGGACGTATCGAGCACAGATACGCAGTATTTT
TRBD2	many	TRBV29-1	TRBJ2-2	CSVTSGMNTGELFF	TGCAGCGTGACTAGCGGGATGAACACCGGGGAGCTGTTTTTT
TRBD2	few	TRBV5-1	TRBJ2-1	CASSSLAGAGNEQFF	TGCGCCAGCAGCTCTTTAGCGGGAGCGGGTAATGAGCAGTTCTTC
-	-	TRBV19	TRBJ2-1	CASRSEHLSYNEQFF	TGTGCCAGTAGATCGGAGCACCTCTCCTACAATGAGCAGTTCTTC